One sample yielded the 23 T cell receptor beta chains listed below, sequenced in a study of cytomegalovirus exposure and HLA in healthy donors. The primer mix had 60 Vbeta and 13 Jbeta primers. Only in-frame clones appear in the TCRdb table, and some are missing; sequencing was by immunoSEQ multiplex PCR. The repertoire consists of under 150,000 clones, with 75% to 90% occurring once and the leading ten covering around 6.4%. Sequencing was done on a sample of PBMCs. The receptor source for this set is a middle-aged woman in good health and CMV-seropositive.

This clone has just one count. The V call is TRBV27, the J call TRBJ2-7, with a weak D call TRBD1 (5 bases). Germline values: CDR1 MNHEY, CDR2 SMNVEV (reference sequence). CDR3 length equals 15 residues. V gave up 1 base and J gave up 0 bases, with 10 bases separating them. CDR3 DNA sequence: TGTGCCAGCAGTTTATGGGGCAGTAGCTCCTACGAGCAGTACTTC. Its protein is CASSLWGSSSYEQYF.

The chain carries TRBV19 and TRBJ2-3, with a tentative D call TRBD2 (6 bases). The CDR3 totals 14 residues. The V end lost 5 bases, the J end lost 0 bases, and 9 bases lay between the germline ends. CDR1 and CDR2 (germline): LNHDA, SQIVND (reference sequence). The DNA for the CDR3 is TGTGCCAGTAGTGTGGGACTGAGCACAGATACGCAGTATTTT. This gives the protein CASSVGLSTDTQYF.

The V call is TRBV19, the J call TRBJ2-5; 9 bases align to TRBD2. This CDR3 is built from 15 residues. Unmatched junction bases numbered 7, after V lost 7 bases and J lost 1 base. Germline lookup yields CDR1 LNHDA and CDR2 SQIVND (reference sequence). The CDR3 protein is CASTFSGGSQETQYF. The DNA for the CDR3 is TGTGCCAGTACCTTTAGCGGGGGCTCCCAAGAGACCCAGTACTTC. Drawing the rest from reference TRBV19 and TRBJ2-5, the complete variable domain is DGGITQSPKYLFRKEGQNVTLSCEQNLNHDAMYWYRQDPGQGLRLIYYSQIVNDFQKGDIAEGYSVSREKKESFPLTVTSAQKNPTAFYLCASTFSGGSQETQYFGPGTRLLVL.

The rearrangement joins TRBV4-1 to TRBJ1-4, with unresolved D. Trimming stripped 1 base from V and 8 bases from J, with 14 bases between. The CDR3 covers 15 residues. Germline V gene data show CDR1 as MGHRA and CDR2 as YSYEKL. As DNA, the CDR3 is TGCGCCAGCAGCCAAGTGGGCGGGCCTGGGGAAAAACTGTTTTTT. Its protein product is CASSQVGGPGEKLFF.

The CDR3 here is CASRPTGLSSYEQYF. The CDR3 nucleotides read TGCGCCAGCAGGCCGACAGGCCTTAGCTCCTACGAGCAGTACTTC. The V gene is TRBV5-1, the J gene TRBJ2-7; possible D gene TRBD1, 6 bases. The germline V gene encodes CDR1 SGHRS and CDR2 YFSETQ. Trimming removed 5 bases from V and 0 bases from J, with 15 bases in between. The CDR3 length is 15 residues.

The V gene is TRBV6-5, the J gene TRBJ2-7; 8 positions match TRBD1. Germline CDR1 MNHEY, CDR2 SVGAGI. The CDR3 spans 16 residues. Trimming removed 1 base from V and 2 bases from J; junction bases left unmatched: 7. In DNA form, the CDR3 reads TGTGCCAGCAGTTACTTCTCAGGGGGCGCGACCTACGAGCAGTACTTC. Amino acid sequence: CASSYFSGGATYEQYF.

The J gene is TRBJ2-5, the V gene TRBV6-5; 8 bases are shared with TRBD2. After removal of 7 bases from V and 9 bases from J, the junction contained 13 bases not matched to a gene. Germline loops: CDR1 MNHEY, CDR2 SVGAGI. CDR3 length equals 14 residues. The CDR3 loop is CASTNSGAGGSQYF. Here the CDR3 DNA reads TGTGCCAGCACCAACTCCGGGGCGGGAGGTTCCCAGTACTTC.

The chain uses TRBV7-8 and TRBJ1-1; tentative D call: TRBD1 (5 bases). Looked up from germline, CDR1 is SGHVS and CDR2 is FQNEAQ. The length of the CDR3 is 12 residues. Trimming shortened V by 8 bases and J by 4 bases, and 11 bases separated the two germline ends. The CDR3 region has the DNA TGTGCCAGCGGGGCGGATAGCACTGAAGCTTTCTTT. The encoded protein is CASGADSTEAFF.

The chain uses TRBV15 and TRBJ2-1; no clear D gene. Trimming took 0 bases from V and 3 from J, leaving 9 bases between them. The CDR3 totals 15 residues. The germline V gene encodes CDR1 LNHNV and CDR2 YYDKDF (reference sequence). DNA of the CDR3: TGTGCCACCAGCAGAGACCGCGGCCGCTACAATGAGCAGTTCTTC. This codes for CATSRDRGRYNEQFF.

The CDR3 is CASSLTGGRGSDTQYF. CDR3 DNA: TGTGCCAGCAGCTTAACTGGCGGGAGGGGATCCGATACGCAGTATTTT. The rearrangement joins TRBV7-3 to TRBJ2-3; 9 positions match TRBD2. The CDR3 has 16 amino acids. The V segment lost 0 bases and the J segment 6 bases; nucleotides outside the gene matches: 7. Germline CDR1 reads SGHTA; CDR2 reads FQGTGA.

This sequence joins TRBV28 and TRBJ1-2, with a possible D match to TRBD1 (5 bases). CDR1 MDHEN and CDR2 SYDVKM come from the germline V gene. V was trimmed by 4 bases and J by 3 bases, leaving 6 bases between them. There are 12 residues in the CDR3. The CDR3 loop is CASSWGDYGYTF. CDR3 in DNA: TGTGCCAGCAGTTGGGGGGACTATGGCTACACCTTC.

The chain employs TRBV28 and TRBJ1-2; 8 bases are a match to TRBD1. With V trimmed by 2 bases and J by 7 bases, 9 bases remained unmatched. Germline lookup yields CDR1 MDHEN and CDR2 SYDVKM. This CDR3 comprises 15 residues. The CDR3 nucleotides read TGTGCCAGCAGTTTAGCCTCCGAGGGACAGGCTGGCTACACCTTC. Translating it yields CASSLASEGQAGYTF.

The rearrangement links TRBV7-9 to TRBJ1-2, with D possibly matching TRBD1 (5 bases). In germline, CDR1 is SEHNR, CDR2 FQNEAQ (reference sequence). CDR3 size: 16 residues. V was clipped by 3 bases and J by 4 bases, with 18 bases between them. The DNA of the CDR3 is TGTGCCAGCAGCTTTCCCCAGGGAAACGGCGGCTATGGCTACACCTTC. Protein product: CASSFPQGNGGYGYTF.

DNA for the CDR3: TGTGCCAGCTCACCTCGTGAACAGGGGTCCTACAATGAGCAGTTCTTC. Its protein product is CASSPREQGSYNEQFF. J is TRBJ2-1 and V is TRBV18; 7 bases map to TRBD1. Germline V CDR1 and CDR2: KGHSH, LQKENI. CDR3 length equals 16 residues. V was pared by 3 bases and J by 1 base, with 6 bases of the junction left unmatched.

V is TRBV2 and J is TRBJ2-6; a weak D match, TRBD2 (5 bases). The V end lost 9 bases, the J end lost 1 base, and 16 bases lay between the germline ends. This CDR3 contains 16 residues. The germline V gene has CDR1 SNHLY and CDR2 FYNNEI. The CDR3 protein is CASTTEGSSGANVLTF. The DNA of the CDR3 is TGTGCCAGTACAACCGAGGGCAGTTCTGGGGCCAACGTCCTGACTTTC.

Only one count was recorded for this clone. This chain joins TRBV7-6 and TRBJ2-7, with 9 bases lining up with TRBD1. V gave up 5 bases and J gave up 4 bases; unmatched junction bases: 12. Germline V gene lookup returns CDR1 SGHVS and CDR2 FNYEAQ. CDR3 size: 16 residues. CDR3 in DNA: TGTGCCAGCAGCACAACACCGGGACAGGGAACATACGAGCAGTACTTC. Translating it yields CASSTTPGQGTYEQYF.

The chain links TRBV25-1 to TRBJ1-5; D not certain. Trimming left V 5 bases short and J 3 bases short, with 14 bases between. The V gene's germline CDR1 is MGHDK and CDR2 SYGVNS. The CDR3 runs to 15 residues. The CDR3 sequence is CASSTSREINQPQHF. CDR3 coding DNA: TGTGCCAGCAGTACTAGTAGGGAGATCAATCAGCCCCAGCATTTT.

The rearrangement links TRBV9 to TRBJ2-7; TRBD2 matches at 7 bases. The CDR3 runs 15 residues. V lost 2 bases, J lost 0 bases, and 5 bases stayed unmatched. Germline V gene data show CDR1 as SGDLS and CDR2 as YYNGEE. The CDR3, as DNA: TGTGCCAGCAGCGTCGGGGAGGGTCTCTCCTACGAGCAGTACTTC. Residues: CASSVGEGLSYEQYF.

This clone was observed a handful of times. The DNA of the CDR3 is TGTGCCAGCTCACCGCGGCAGGAGGACGAGCAGTACTTC. It yields the protein CASSPRQEDEQYF. This rearrangement joins TRBV18 to TRBJ2-7, with D perhaps matching TRBD2 (5 bases). The CDR3 extends over 13 amino acids. CDR1 and CDR2 (germline): KGHSH, LQKENI. The germline V and J ends were trimmed by 3 bases and 5 bases, with 11 bases remaining between them.

The chain combines TRBV19 with TRBJ2-3; D gene uncertain. Trimming removed 5 bases at V and 0 bases at J, with 15 bases between. The CDR3 contains 16 residues. CDR1 is LNHDA, CDR2 SQIVND, per germline (reference sequence). CDR3 sequence: CASSSSRVTSTDTQYF. The CDR3 DNA sequence: TGTGCCAGTAGTTCAAGCCGGGTTACTAGCACAGATACGCAGTATTTT.

J is TRBJ2-7 and V is TRBV7-9; D may be TRBD2 (5 bases). The CDR3 covers 15 residues. Trimming cost V 5 bases and J 2 bases, with 16 bases left between them. CDR1 and CDR2 from the germline V gene are SEHNR and FQNEAQ (reference sequence). This chain's CDR3 is CASSPVGGKTYEQYF. CDR3 sequence (DNA): TGTGCCAGCAGCCCCGTCGGAGGAAAGACCTACGAGCAGTACTTC.

The chain joins TRBV15 to TRBJ1-3; D call uncertain. Trimming removed 0 bases from V and 0 bases from J, with 9 bases in between. Germline V gene sequence: CDR1 LNHNV, CDR2 YYDKDF (reference sequence). The CDR3 has 16 amino acids. CDR3 DNA: TGTGCCACCAGCAGAGATCGGGATTTCTCTGGAAACACCATATATTTT. Encoded protein: CATSRDRDFSGNTIYF.

V gene TRBV28 combines with J gene TRBJ1-3, with unresolved D. V lost 9 bases to trimming and J lost 6 bases, with 15 bases between them. The CDR3 consists of 13 residues. The V gene's germline CDR1 is MDHEN and CDR2 SYDVKM. This chain's CDR3 is CASLGQVQNTIYF. The CDR3, as DNA: TGTGCCAGTCTTGGGCAGGTCCAAAACACCATATATTTT.